Following are 32 T cell receptor beta chains from one sample sequenced in a study of blood T cell repertoires in COVID-19. Libraries were prepared by immunoSEQ multiplex PCR; TCRdb keeps only in-frame clonotypes and omits some of them. The sample shows some 40,000 clones, 81% of them seen only once. The sequenced material came from peripheral blood. The receptors stem from a human donor in a cohort sampled during active or convalescent COVID-19. The donor label of this sample is uncertain.

This clone was observed a single time. The chain recombines TRBV6-5 with TRBJ1-5, with D maybe TRBD1 (6 bases). The CDR3 runs to 15 residues. CDR1 is MNHEY and CDR2 is SVGAGI in the germline V gene. The ends were cut back, 4 bases at V and 7 bases at J, with 17 bases in the middle. The DNA for the CDR3 is TGTGCCAGCAGTTCGTCCATGGGGGCTTGGCAGCCCCAGCATTTT. Its protein is CASSSSMGAWQPQHF.

The chain couples TRBV19 to TRBJ2-7; no definite D call. V dropped 5 bases and J dropped 4 bases, with 12 bases sitting between them. The CDR3 runs to 13 residues. The V gene's germline CDR1 is LNHDA and CDR2 SQIVND (reference sequence). Written as DNA, the CDR3 is TGTGCCAGTAGTCCATCGTACAATTACGAGCAGTACTTC. It is translated as CASSPSYNYEQYF.

This clone came up once. The chain is built from TRBV4-1 and TRBJ1-5; 10 bases are shared with TRBD1. This CDR3 has 15 amino acids. The germline gives CDR1 MGHRA, CDR2 YSYEKL. After removal of 4 bases from V and 5 bases from J, the junction contained 5 bases not matched to a gene. CDR3 in DNA: TGCGCCAGCAGCCCGGACAGGGGGGGAGATCAGCCCCAGCATTTT. Its translation: CASSPDRGGDQPQHF.

The CDR3 coding sequence is TGTGCCAGCAGCGTCGGACTAGCGGGTTACAATGAGCAGTTCTTC. Translated, it gives CASSVGLAGYNEQFF. The chain recombines TRBV9 with TRBJ2-1; TRBD2 matches 11 bases. This CDR3 is 15 amino acids long. The V segment lost 2 bases and the J segment 4 bases; nucleotides outside the gene matches: 2. Germline lookup yields CDR1 SGDLS and CDR2 YYNGEE.

The table lists this clone with a few counts. V is TRBV19 and J is TRBJ1-6, with D possibly TRBD1 on 6 matching bases. This CDR3 contains 14 residues. CDR1 and CDR2 from the germline V gene are LNHDA and SQIVND (reference sequence). V lost 4 bases to trimming and J lost 9 bases, with 13 bases between them. The CDR3 region is CASSSGGGGSPLHF. CDR3 bases: TGTGCCAGTAGTAGTGGCGGGGGCGGTTCACCCCTCCACTTT.

The rearrangement uses TRBV2 and TRBJ2-7; TRBD1 matches 10 bases. Germline V lookup: CDR1 SNHLY, CDR2 FYNNEI. Trimming cost V 6 bases and J 3 bases; bases outside gene matches: 5. This CDR3 contains 14 residues. The CDR3 sequence is CASRQDRGLYEQYF. The DNA for the CDR3 is TGTGCCAGCAGACAAGACAGGGGGCTCTACGAGCAGTACTTC.

The chain carries TRBV3-1 (or the pseudogene TRBV3-2) and TRBJ2-1, with 11 nucleotides matching TRBD1. J lost 2 bases, V lost 0 bases, and 6 bases had no gene match. The CDR3 loop spans 18 amino acids. Germline V CDR1 and CDR2: LGHDT, YNNKEL (reference sequence). DNA for the CDR3: TGTGCCAGCAGCCAAGATGGAGGACAGGGGGCCCCCTACAATGAGCAGTTCTTC. Its translation: CASSQDGGQGAPYNEQFF.

V usage is TRBV5-6 and J usage is TRBJ2-3; 10 nucleotides line up with TRBD2. There are 16 residues in the CDR3. Losses at the gene ends were 3 bases for V and 0 bases for J; bases not matched to a gene: 4. CDR1 is SGHDT, CDR2 YYEEEE, per germline. The CDR3 here is CASSSTSGSSTDTQYF. The CDR3 bases are TGTGCCAGCAGCTCGACTAGCGGGTCTAGCACAGATACGCAGTATTTT. Combining the CDR3 with reference TRBV5-6 and TRBJ2-3 gives the whole variable domain DAGVTQSPTHLIKTRGQQVTLRCSPKSGHDTVSWYQQALGQGPQFIFQYYEEEERQRGNFPDRFSGHQFPNYSSELNVNALLLGDSALYLCASSSTSGSSTDTQYFGPGTRLTVL.

For the CDR3, the DNA is TGCAGTGCTCACACCGACTATGGCTACACCTTC. Encoded protein: CSAHTDYGYTF. The chain is built from TRBV20-1 and TRBJ1-2; D not resolved. Trimming removed 5 bases from V and 3 bases from J, with 7 bases in between. Looked up from germline, CDR1 is DFQATT and CDR2 is SNEGSKA (reference sequence). This CDR3 is built from 11 residues.

This clone was detected a few times. This chain connects TRBV7-2 to TRBJ2-7; the match to TRBD2 covers 8 bases. Trimming removed 5 bases from V and 2 bases from J; junction bases left unmatched: 8. This CDR3 comprises 15 residues. The germline V gene has CDR1 SGHTA and CDR2 FQGNSA. The CDR3 reads CASSPLGAGAYEQYF. In DNA, the CDR3 is TGTGCCAGCAGCCCCCTGGGAGCGGGGGCCTACGAGCAGTACTTC.

This clone has just a few counts. The gene calls are TRBV5-1 and TRBJ2-3, with D possibly matching TRBD1 (6 bases). V dropped 3 bases and J dropped 3 bases, with 8 bases sitting between them. The CDR3 consists of 13 residues. Germline lookup yields CDR1 SGHRS and CDR2 YFSETQ. DNA for the CDR3: TGCGCCAGCAGCTCGCAGGGGACAGATACGCAGTATTTT. It translates to CASSSQGTDTQYF.

The gene calls are TRBV18 and TRBJ2-7, with D perhaps matching TRBD1 (5 bases). Germline lookup yields CDR1 KGHSH and CDR2 LQKENI. Trimming removed 6 bases from V and 7 bases from J, with 19 bases in between. The CDR3 loop spans 14 amino acids. CDR3 DNA sequence: TGTGCCAGCTCTCCGACAGCCACCCTAGGGGAGCAGTACTTC. Its protein is CASSPTATLGEQYF.

The V and J genes are TRBV6-6 and TRBJ2-1, with a tentative D call TRBD2 (5 bases). Germline V CDR1 and CDR2: MNHNY, SVGAGI (reference sequence). CDR3 size: 12 residues. V lost 0 bases and J 8 bases, leaving 5 bases between the germline ends. The CDR3 DNA reads TGTGCCAGCAGTTACTCGCGGGATGAGCAGTTCTTC. It encodes CASSYSRDEQFF.

The chain has TRBV5-1 and TRBJ1-6, with TRBD1 identical over 7 bases. This CDR3 is 15 amino acids long. Germline-derived CDR1 and CDR2 are SGHRS and YFSETQ. V trimming: 4 bases; J trimming: 8 bases; junction bases outside the gene matches: 9. The CDR3 here is CASSITGQFDSPLHF. The CDR3 DNA follows: TGCGCCAGCAGCATAACGGGACAGTTTGATTCACCCCTCCACTTT.

J is TRBJ1-2 and V is TRBV6-2 or TRBV6-3; TRBD1 aligns across 7 bases. CDR1 and CDR2 (germline): MNHEY, SVGEGT. The junction had 8 bases not matched to a gene; V was cut back by 4 bases and J by 3 bases. The CDR3 contains 15 residues. The CDR3 protein is CASSSPTGTDYGYTF. DNA for the CDR3: TGTGCCAGCAGTTCTCCCACCGGGACAGACTATGGCTACACCTTC.

The DNA of the CDR3 is TGTGCCAGCACCCTTAGCGGGAGCCGAGTTGGTGAGCAGTTCTTC. It specifies CASTLSGSRVGEQFF. The chain has TRBV7-9 and TRBJ2-1; 9 bases agree with TRBD2. Germline V gene sequence: CDR1 SEHNR, CDR2 FQNEAQ (reference sequence). Losses at the gene ends were 7 bases for V and 9 bases for J; bases not matched to a gene: 13. CDR3 length: 15 amino acids.

This sequence joins TRBV6-2 or TRBV6-3 and TRBJ1-5; D perhaps matches TRBD1 (5 bases). CDR1 is MNHEY, CDR2 SVGEGT, per germline. Trimming shortened V by 6 bases and J by 4 bases, and 19 bases separated the two germline ends. The CDR3 is made up of 16 amino acids. CDR3 sequence: CASRPTNRGMNQPQHF. The CDR3 DNA follows: TGTGCCAGCAGGCCTACTAACCGGGGGATGAATCAGCCCCAGCATTTT.

This chain links TRBV4-3 with TRBJ1-2; 11 bases map to TRBD1. The junction had 8 bases not matched to a gene; V was cut back by 0 bases and J by 8 bases. Germline V CDR1 and CDR2: LGHNA, YSLEER. The length of the CDR3 is 16 residues. The CDR3 protein is CASSQEGGQGALGYTF. As DNA, the CDR3 is TGCGCCAGCAGCCAAGAGGGAGGACAGGGGGCTTTAGGCTACACCTTC.

The chain is built from TRBV18 and TRBJ1-5; 8 positions match TRBD1. The V gene end was trimmed by 2 bases and the J gene end by 4 bases; junction bases not matched to a gene: 7. The CDR3 has 16 amino acids. Per the germline V gene, CDR1 is KGHSH and CDR2 is LQKENI. CDR3 sequence: CASSPDDRGRNQPQHF. Written as DNA, the CDR3 is TGTGCCAGCTCACCAGACGACAGGGGCCGGAATCAGCCCCAGCATTTT.

V is TRBV19 and J is TRBJ2-3, with D tentatively TRBD1 (6 bases). This CDR3 region has 15 residues. Trimming shortened V by 3 bases and J by 0 bases, and 10 bases separated the two germline ends. CDR1 and CDR2 (germline): LNHDA, SQIVND (reference sequence). CDR3 sequence (DNA): TGTGCCAGTAGTATCAACAGGGTTAGCACAGATACGCAGTATTTT. It codes for CASSINRVSTDTQYF.

The genes are TRBV6-5 and TRBJ1-2; D possibly corresponds to TRBD1 (6 bases). The germline gives CDR1 MNHEY, CDR2 SVGAGI. Trimming took 5 bases from V and 3 from J, leaving 13 bases between them. This CDR3 has 14 residues. The CDR3 loop is CASSNTRQDYGYTF. The CDR3 nucleotides read TGTGCCAGCAGTAACACCAGACAGGACTATGGCTACACCTTC.

The genes are TRBV7-3 and TRBJ2-1; 12 bases are a match to TRBD2. Per germline, CDR1 SGHTA and CDR2 FQGTGA. The CDR3 consists of 14 residues. The junction had 5 bases not matched to a gene; V was cut back by 5 bases and J by 9 bases. The CDR3 sequence is CASSLAGGRREQFF. CDR3 nucleotides: TGTGCCAGCAGCCTAGCGGGAGGGCGGCGTGAGCAGTTCTTC.

The chain links TRBV7-3 to TRBJ1-6; D is unclear. The V gene lost 2 bases and the J gene lost 8 bases, with 7 bases spanning the gap. Germline lookup yields CDR1 SGHTA and CDR2 FQGTGA. CDR3 length: 13 amino acids. DNA of the CDR3: TGTGCCAGCAGCTTAGGCCGGGATTCACCCCTCCACTTT. This sequence encodes CASSLGRDSPLHF.

The chain has TRBV5-1 and TRBJ1-6, with D unclear. Trimming removed 0 bases at V and 6 bases at J, with 7 bases between. Germline CDR1 reads SGHRS; CDR2 reads YFSETQ. The CDR3 has 14 residues. Written as DNA, the CDR3 is TGCGCCAGCAGCTTGGTGACAAGTAATTCACCCCTCCACTTT. The encoded protein is CASSLVTSNSPLHF.

This clone was observed a single time. This chain uses TRBV18 with TRBJ2-5; perhaps TRBD2 as D (6 bases). V lost 3 bases and J 2 bases, leaving 10 bases between the germline ends. Looked up from germline, CDR1 is KGHSH and CDR2 is LQKENI. The CDR3 spans 14 residues. The CDR3 sequence: CASSPGLGQETQYF. CDR3 DNA: TGTGCCAGCTCACCGGGACTGGGACAAGAGACCCAGTACTTC.

The chain has TRBV30 and TRBJ1-2, with 7 bases lining up with TRBD1. J was trimmed by 7 bases and V by 4 bases; bases with no gene match: 12. The CDR3 extends over 14 amino acids. Germline CDR1 is GTSNPN and CDR2 is SVGIG (reference sequence). The CDR3 spells CAWTTDRARVGYTF. CDR3 DNA sequence: TGTGCCTGGACGACCGACAGGGCACGGGTTGGCTACACCTTC.

This clone was counted a single time. The V call is TRBV5-1, the J call TRBJ1-6, with D perhaps TRBD1 (5 bases). V shed 1 base and J shed 11 bases, with 19 bases lying between them. The germline gives CDR1 SGHRS, CDR2 YFSETQ. The CDR3 covers 16 residues. The CDR3: CASSLTSQGKGTPLHF. CDR3 coding DNA: TGCGCCAGCAGCTTGACCAGCCAGGGAAAAGGAACACCCCTCCACTTT.

The rearrangement links TRBV6-1 to TRBJ1-5; 8 bases are a match to TRBD1. Germline CDR1 is MNHNS and CDR2 is SASEGT. With V trimmed by 1 base and J by 7 bases, 6 bases remained unmatched. This CDR3 is 15 amino acids long. The CDR3 DNA reads TGTGCCAGCAGTGAAGTGAGGACAGGGAGACAGCCCCAGCATTTT. Translation gives CASSEVRTGRQPQHF.

The sample holds many counts of this clone. The chain couples TRBV2 to TRBJ1-3, with D unclear. CDR1 and CDR2 (germline): SNHLY, FYNNEI. Trimming shortened V by 2 bases and J by 0 bases, and 8 bases separated the two germline ends. The CDR3 covers 15 residues. DNA for the CDR3: TGTGCCAGCAGTGAATCGACTCACTCTGGAAACACCATATATTTT. This gives the protein CASSESTHSGNTIYF. Full variable domain (rest looked up from reference TRBV2 and TRBJ1-3): EPEVTQTPSHQVTQMGQEVILRCVPISNHLYFYWYRQILGQKVEFLVSFYNNEISEKSEIFDDQFSVERPDGSNFTLKIRSTKLEDSAMYFCASSESTHSGNTIYFGEGSWLTVV.

The chain recombines TRBV6-5 with TRBJ2-5, with TRBD1 as a possible D gene (6 bases). The germline CDR1 and CDR2 sequences are MNHEY and SVGAGI. The CDR3 runs 12 residues. V was cut by 5 bases and J by 6 bases, with 10 bases left in between. CDR3 bases: TGTGCCAGCAGTCCAGACAGGCAGACCCAGTACTTC. This codes for CASSPDRQTQYF.

This clone was found a few times. V gene TRBV14 combines with J gene TRBJ1-6; 8 bases are a match to TRBD1. Germline lookup yields CDR1 SGHDN and CDR2 FVKESK. J lost 10 bases, V lost 4 bases, and 6 bases had no gene match. The CDR3 runs 14 residues. Written as DNA, the CDR3 is TGTGCCAGCAGCCTCCGGACAGGGAAATCACCCCTCCACTTT. Translation: CASSLRTGKSPLHF. Full variable domain (remainder filled in from reference TRBV14 and TRBJ1-6): EAGVTQFPSHSVIEKGQTVTLRCDPISGHDNLYWYRRVMGKEIKFLLHFVKESKQDESGMPNNRFLAERTGGTYSTLKVQPAELEDSGVYFCASSLRTGKSPLHFGNGTRLTVT.

The gene calls are TRBV20-1 and TRBJ1-1, with unresolved D. Germline V lookup: CDR1 DFQATT, CDR2 SNEGSKA (reference sequence). The CDR3 spans 11 residues. V was pared by 3 bases and J by 5 bases, with 7 bases between. The chain's CDR3 is CSARVRTEAFF. CDR3 sequence (DNA): TGCAGTGCTAGGGTCCGGACTGAAGCTTTCTTT.